The rows below give T cell receptor beta chains drawn from one sample of a study of blood T cells in healthy people across ages. From the 5' RACE reads, TCRdb called clonotypes with MiXCR, one entry per CDR3 protein. The sample shows 850,000 to 950,000 distinct CDR3 sequences, more than 25% of them seen only once. The sample taken for sequencing was blood. These receptors were taken from a woman older than 75 in good health. CDR3s include the opening cysteine and the closing phenylalanine or tryptophan. A D gene is named only where the DNA matches it firmly. The size entry is marked missing in some rows and otherwise reads once, few, many or a size class.

J gene | CDR3 length | D gene | clone size | V gene | CDR3 DNA | CDR3 protein
TRBJ1-2 | 15 | NA | NA | TRBV6-2/TRBV6-3 | TGTGCCAGCACCATCCGCCGTGAGGGACCGAAAGGCTACACCTTC | CASTIRREGPKGYTF
TRBJ2-7 | 15 | TRBD1 | many | TRBV6-5 | TGTGCCAGCAGTCTCCTACAGGGGGCGCGGGGCGAGCAGTACTTC | CASSLLQGARGEQYF
TRBJ2-4 | 18 | NA | many | TRBV7-2 | TGTGCCAGCAGCTTATTTTTTCAGGGAGTGGGAGCCAAAAACATTCAGTACTTC | CASSLFFQGVGAKNIQYF
TRBJ2-1 | 15 | TRBD1 | NA | TRBV7-2 | TGTGCCAGCAGTACGACAGGGGGCTATAGTAATGAGCAGTTCTTC | CASSTTGGYSNEQFF
TRBJ1-4 | 13 | NA | few | TRBV20-1 | TGCAGTGGTGCCCGGGGCACAAATGAAAAACTGTTTTTT | CSGARGTNEKLFF
TRBJ2-1 | 11 | NA | many | TRBV7-8 | TGTGCCAGCAGCTTAACCCACAGGGTGTTCTTC | CASSLTHRVFF
TRBJ2-5 | 15 | TRBD2 | NA | TRBV6-5 | TGTGCCAGCAGTTACCTCGGCGGGGGGAGGGAGACCCAGTACTTC | CASSYLGGGRETQYF
TRBJ2-3 | 12 | NA | many | TRBV7-9 | TGTGCCAGCACGGAGATTGCAGATACGCAGTATTTT | CASTEIADTQYF
TRBJ1-2 | 15 | TRBD1 | NA | TRBV27 | TGTGCCAGCAGCCCGACAGGGGATATAAACTATGGCTACACCTTC | CASSPTGDINYGYTF
TRBJ2-7 | 12 | NA | many | TRBV15 | TGTGCCACCAGCAGACCTGACAGCGAGCAGTACTTC | CATSRPDSEQYF
TRBJ2-1 | 16 | TRBD2 | many | TRBV5-1 | TGCGCCAGCAGCCCGAAGGGACTAGCGGCCTACAATGAGCAGTTCTTC | CASSPKGLAAYNEQFF
TRBJ2-7 | 14 | NA | many | TRBV7-2 | TGTGCCAGCACCCCCCGGGCGGGGTCCTACGAGCAGTACTTC | CASTPRAGSYEQYF
TRBJ2-3 | 15 | TRBD2 | once | TRBV12-3/TRBV12-4 | TGTGCCAGCAGTTCTGCGGGGGGAAGCACAGATATGGAGTATTTT | CASSSAGGSTDMEYF
TRBJ2-1 | 15 | NA | few | TRBV6-5 | TGTGCCAGCAGTTACCGGGACACTTCTTTTAATGAGCAGTTCTTC | CASSYRDTSFNEQFF
TRBJ2-1 | 17 | TRBD2 | many | TRBV7-9 | TGTGCCAGCAGCTTAGCACTAGCGGGGGCTCCAAACAATGAGCAGTTCTTC | CASSLALAGAPNNEQFF
TRBJ2-5 | 13 | NA | many | TRBV20-1 | TGCAGTGCTAGAGATGTCAATCGGGAGACCCAGTACTTC | CSARDVNRETQYF
TRBJ2-5 | 13 | NA | many | TRBV5-1 | TGCGCCAGCAGGATGGGCTCGGGAGAGACCCAGTACTTC | CASRMGSGETQYF
TRBJ1-1 | 15 | TRBD1 | few | TRBV6-5 | TGTGCCAGCAGTTACTCCCGACAGGGGAGCACTGAAGCTTTCTTT | CASSYSRQGSTEAFF
TRBJ1-2 | 13 | TRBD1 | few | TRBV11-3 | TGTGCCAGCAGCTCCCAGGGGGCCCATGGCTACACCTTC | CASSSQGAHGYTF
TRBJ1-2 | 12 | TRBD1 | many | TRBV29-1 | TGCAGTACAGGGGGTGGAAACTATGGCTACACCTTC | CSTGGGNYGYTF
TRBJ2-2 | 15 | NA | few | TRBV9 | TGTGCCAGCAGGATGACCCATACGAGCACCGGGGAGCTGTTTTTT | CASRMTHTSTGELFF
TRBJ2-5 | 17 | NA | NA | TRBV7-2 | TGTGCCAGCAGCTTAAGAGGGGGCGGGAGCTGGGGAGAGACCCAGTACTTC | CASSLRGGGSWGETQYF
TRBJ2-3 | 14 | NA | many | TRBV24-1 | TGTGCCACCAGTTTGGGGGGAGCGACTGATACGCAGTATTTT | CATSLGGATDTQYF
TRBJ2-7 | 13 | TRBD1 | NA | TRBV24-1 | TGTGCCACCAGCCGGGACAGTATATACGAGCAGTACTTC | CATSRDSIYEQYF
TRBJ2-6 | 16 | NA | many | TRBV4-2 | TGTGCCAGACCTTGTGTGCCCAACTCTGGGGCCAACGTCCTGACTTTC | CARPCVPNSGANVLTF
TRBJ2-3 | 16 | NA | NA | TRBV24-1 | TGTGCCACCAGTGGGGGGGTTGTAGGGGAAGCAGATACGCAGTATTTT | CATSGGVVGEADTQYF
TRBJ1-2 | 15 | NA | many | TRBV21-1 | TGTGCCAGCAGCAAAGAAACAGGGGGCAACTATGGCTACACCTTC | CASSKETGGNYGYTF
TRBJ2-1 | 18 | TRBD2 | many | TRBV5-1 | TGCGCCAGCAGCTTGGGGGTTAGCGGGGGACTAACCTACAATGAGCAGTTCTTC | CASSLGVSGGLTYNEQFF
TRBJ1-1 | 20 | NA | few | TRBV6-1 | TGTGCCAGCAGTGAAGCGGGTTTTAATAAAGGGTTGGGGGCGCGCACTGAAGCTTTCTTT | CASSEAGFNKGLGARTEAFF
TRBJ1-6 | 16 | NA | many | TRBV7-6 | TGTGCCAGCAGCTTAGAAAGGAGCGGCTATAATTCACCCCTCCACTTT | CASSLERSGYNSPLHF
TRBJ2-7 | 15 | TRBD2 | few | TRBV11-3 | TGTGCCAGCAGCCAGACTAGCGGGGGGACCTACGAGCAGTACTTC | CASSQTSGGTYEQYF
TRBJ2-3 | 14 | NA | once | TRBV29-1 | TGCAGCGTTGGAAGGGAGAGGGGCACAGATACGCAGTATTTT | CSVGRERGTDTQYF
TRBJ2-1 | 16 | TRBD2 | many | TRBV7-9 | TGTGCCAGCAGCCCACGCGGGGGGGCGGCCTACAATGAGCAGTTCTTC | CASSPRGGAAYNEQFF
TRBJ2-7 | 13 | NA | NA | TRBV10-2 | TGCGCCAGCAGCGGGGCGGGTGGTTTTGAGCAGTACTTC | CASSGAGGFEQYF
TRBJ2-2 | 14 | TRBD1 | few | TRBV6-1 | TGTGCCAGCCAGAAACAGGGGGTCGGCGGGGAGCCGTTTTTT | CASQKQGVGGEPFF
TRBJ2-4 | 15 | NA | NA | TRBV20-1 | TGCAGTGCTAGAGGGGGAAACCGAGGCAAAAACATTCAGTACTTC | CSARGGNRGKNIQYF
TRBJ2-5 | 14 | NA | many | TRBV20-1 | TGCAGTGCCGACCTCACTAGGCCCCAAGAGACCCAGTACTTC | CSADLTRPQETQYF